What follows are 2 T cell receptor beta chains derived from one specimen sequenced in a study of prognosis after radiotherapy for stage I lung cancer. The TCR beta CDR3 region was amplified from genomic DNA, with two rounds of multiplex PCR being used for the amplification. First-round PCR employed TRBV- and TRBJ-specific primers for each gene. TCRdb processed the multiplex PCR reads anew with MiXCR; each CDR3 protein has one entry. The top ten clones hold about a third of a sample with fewer than 25,000 distinct CDR3 sequences, more than 40% of them seen once. The sample was PBMCs, taken before or after stereotactic body radiation therapy (not recorded which). The source of these receptors is a donor of 50 years or more with non-small cell lung cancer.

Ten or more counts support this clonotype. The chain couples TRBV18 to TRBJ2-7; 7 nucleotides line up with TRBD1. Germline values: CDR1 KGHSH, CDR2 LQKENI. The CDR3 totals 12 residues. V lost 6 bases and J lost 5; bases outside the gene matches: 4. The CDR3 DNA reads TGTGCCAGCTCGGAAGGGACAGACGAGCAGTACTTC. Its translation is CASSEGTDEQYF.

The CDR3 here is CASSYGLVTSVELFF. CDR3 sequence (DNA): TGTGCCAGCAGTTACGGGCTAGTTACATCCGTGGAGCTGTTTTTT. This rearrangement joins TRBV6-5 to TRBJ2-2; D unclear. Trimming removed 2 bases at V and 10 bases at J, with 17 bases between. This CDR3 comprises 15 residues. Germline assignment: CDR1 MNHEY and CDR2 SVGAGI.